This TCR beta chain was sequenced in a study of shared clonotypes between healthy human individuals. The donors, healthy adults who were HIV-negative, had experienced no recent acute infections or vaccinations. Naive CD4+ cells were CD45RA-selected; the remaining cells were memory. In its sample, this clone was seen once. Its antigen is unknown. The method was immunoSEQ multiplex PCR; TCRdb's version includes in-frame clones alone and lacks a portion of them. The sample carries 1.5 million to 1.9 million clones, around 98% recorded once. The CDR3 loop spans 16 amino acids. J was trimmed by 5 bases and V by 0 bases; bases with no gene match: 9. CDR1 SGHVS and CDR2 FQNEAQ come from the germline V gene. Whole-study results and caveats: When compared with the clonotypes that were shared by all four sorted-subset donors, the non-shared clonotypes turned out to have lower generation probabilities.

This sequence was found in a man aged 30 to 45 in good health. V gene TRBV7-8 combines with J gene TRBJ1-1; 7 bases match TRBD1. Sequencing was done on a sample of naive CD4+ T cells sorted from blood. Subset given: CD45RA+ positively selected. Written as DNA, the CDR3 is TGTGCCAGCAGCTTAGCAGACAGGGTGAGGGGGACTGAAGCTTTCTTT. This encodes CASSLADRVRGTEAFF. Together with reference TRBV7-8 and TRBJ1-1, the CDR3 gives the full variable domain: GAGVSQSPRYKVAKRGQDVALRCDPISGHVSLFWYQQALGQGPEFLTYFQNEAQLDKSGLPSDRFFAERPEGSVSTLKIQRTQQEDSAVYLCASSLADRVRGTEAFFGQGTRLTVV.